Listed here are 28 T cell receptor beta chains from one sample, sequenced in a study of monozygotic twins with inflammatory bowel disease. TCRdb derives one entry per CDR3 protein from the 5' RACE reads, leaving out DNA. The sample data list 330,000 or so distinct CDR3 sequences. Sample: blood. The origin of the receptors is a human donor with ulcerative colitis or Crohn's disease, or a healthy co-twin of an affected twin (not recorded which).

The chain has TRBV20-1 and TRBJ2-7; the D call of TRBD1 rests on TCRdb alone, since no DNA is present to check it. The germline V gene encodes CDR1 DFQATT and CDR2 SNEGSKA (reference sequence). The CDR3 is 13 amino acids. CDR3 amino acids: CSASRGQGYEQYF.

The chain couples TRBV27 to TRBJ1-5. This CDR3 region has 15 residues. Germline V gene sequence: CDR1 MNHEY, CDR2 SMNVEV (reference sequence). The CDR3 reads CASSPTPYSNQPQHF.

This rearrangement joins TRBV5-5 to TRBJ2-3; TCRdb's D gene call, TRBD1, goes unchecked for lack of DNA. Per the germline V gene, CDR1 is SGHKS and CDR2 is YYEKEE (reference sequence). The CDR3 sequence is 14 residues long. CDR3 amino acids: CASSFGGRSDTQYF.

This chain uses TRBV12-3 or TRBV12-4 with TRBJ2-2. There are 13 residues in the CDR3. CDR3 sequence reads: CASSFWNTGELFF.

V and J are TRBV20-1 and TRBJ2-7; TCRdb names TRBD1, which stays unverified in the absence of DNA. Germline assignment: CDR1 DFQATT and CDR2 SNEGSKA (reference sequence). This CDR3 has 12 amino acids. The CDR3 loop reads CSARAQGSEQYF.

The CDR3 is CASSLVRGAETYEQYF. The chain recombines TRBV7-2 with TRBJ2-7; TCRdb designates TRBD1, a call that cannot be tested without DNA. CDR1 is SGHTA and CDR2 is FQGNSA in the germline V gene. CDR3 length: 16 residues.

The chain recombines TRBV20-1 with TRBJ2-1; TCRdb calls TRBD1, which cannot be checked without DNA. The CDR3 consists of 13 residues. Per the germline V gene, CDR1 is DFQATT and CDR2 is SNEGSKA (reference sequence). The CDR3 is CSASRTRNNEQFF.

The CDR3: CASSPTRASGRDEQFF. This sequence joins TRBV3-1 and TRBJ2-1; TCRdb lists TRBD2, though no DNA is available to test this call. Germline CDR1 and CDR2: LGHDT and YNNKEL (reference sequence). The CDR3 length is 16 residues.

V is TRBV7-8 and J is TRBJ1-2; TCRdb gives TRBD1 as the D gene, but with no DNA this cannot be confirmed. Germline lookup yields CDR1 SGHVS and CDR2 FQNEAQ. The CDR3 covers 15 residues. The CDR3 loop is CASSPGPGVSLGYTF. The whole variable domain, filled in from reference TRBV7-8 and TRBJ1-2, reads GAGVSQSPRYKVAKRGQDVALRCDPISGHVSLFWYQQALGQGPEFLTYFQNEAQLDKSGLPSDRFFAERPEGSVSTLKIQRTQQEDSAVYLCASSPGPGVSLGYTFGSGTRLTVV.

This rearrangement joins TRBV29-1 to TRBJ2-5. This CDR3 is 12 amino acids long. CDR1 is SQVTM and CDR2 is ANQGSEA in the germline V gene. This CDR3 reads CSVESNQETQYF.

This chain connects TRBV7-9 to TRBJ2-7; there is no DNA to check the TCRdb D call of TRBD2. Germline V CDR1 and CDR2: SEHNR, FQNEAQ (reference sequence). The CDR3 length is 13 residues. The CDR3 is CASSRDPSYEQYF.

V is TRBV7-8 and J is TRBJ2-7. The CDR3 consists of 15 residues. The V gene's germline CDR1 is SGHVS and CDR2 FQNEAQ. The CDR3 sequence is CASSLALADTYEQYF.

The rearrangement uses TRBV29-1 and TRBJ1-3. This CDR3 contains 12 residues. Germline CDR1 reads SQVTM; CDR2 reads ANQGSEA. CDR3 protein: CSVVSQGNTIYF.

The V and J genes are TRBV21-1 and TRBJ2-1; lacking DNA, the TRBD2 call made by TCRdb goes unchecked. TRBV21-1 is recorded as a pseudogene. The length of the CDR3 is 19 residues. CDR3 amino acids: CASSKESATSGDSYNEQFF.

The chain couples TRBV7-2 to TRBJ1-5; there is no DNA to check the TCRdb D call of TRBD1. The CDR3 loop spans 16 amino acids. Per the germline V gene, CDR1 is SGHTA and CDR2 is FQGNSA. The CDR3 sequence is CASSLGDRDGPQPQHF.

The gene calls are TRBV4-1 and TRBJ1-2. In germline, CDR1 is MGHRA, CDR2 YSYEKL. This CDR3 comprises 16 residues. CDR3 sequence: CASSQEPRTRNYGYTF.

The V call is TRBV7-6, the J call TRBJ1-1; the D gene TCRdb calls, TRBD1, cannot be checked with no DNA. Germline CDR1 and CDR2: SGHVS and FNYEAQ. The CDR3 sequence is 15 residues long. CDR3 protein: CASSLRQGRNTEAFF.

The rearrangement uses TRBV28 and TRBJ2-7; TCRdb's D call, TRBD2, is unchecked because there is no DNA. This CDR3 spans 15 amino acids. CDR1 and CDR2 (germline): MDHEN, SYDVKM. This chain's CDR3 is CASRTSGANSYEQYF.

V is TRBV7-8 and J is TRBJ2-2; without DNA, the TCRdb call of TRBD1 cannot be checked. Germline lookup yields CDR1 SGHVS and CDR2 FQNEAQ. The CDR3 covers 16 residues. CDR3 sequence: CASPPSPGTNTGELFF.

The gene calls are TRBV20-1 and TRBJ1-4; as DNA is missing, the TRBD1 call by TCRdb cannot be tested. Germline CDR1 is DFQATT and CDR2 is SNEGSKA (reference sequence). The CDR3 loop spans 13 amino acids. The CDR3 sequence: CSAGTGSTEKLFF.

This chain uses TRBV3-1 with TRBJ1-2; the TRBD1 assignment by TCRdb is unverifiable without DNA. The germline V gene encodes CDR1 LGHDT and CDR2 YNNKEL (reference sequence). This CDR3 region has 16 residues. The CDR3 reads CASSLGHTSDDYGYTF.

CDR3 sequence reads: CASTPLGVKNTGELFF. The chain joins TRBV5-1 to TRBJ2-2; there is no DNA to check the TCRdb D call of TRBD1. The CDR3 sequence is 16 residues long. The germline V gene encodes CDR1 SGHRS and CDR2 YFSETQ.

The rearrangement links TRBV12-3 or TRBV12-4 to TRBJ2-4; as DNA is missing, the TRBD1 call by TCRdb cannot be tested. The CDR3 consists of 15 residues. The CDR3 loop is CASSLAGSPKNIQYF.

This sequence joins TRBV7-4 and TRBJ1-4; the D gene TCRdb calls, TRBD1, cannot be checked with no DNA. Germline CDR1 reads SGHVT; CDR2 reads SQSDAQ. The CDR3 covers 16 residues. The CDR3 region is CASSFRQAGTNEKLFF.

The rearrangement links TRBV7-9 to TRBJ2-1; the D call of TRBD1 rests on TCRdb alone, since no DNA is present to check it. From germline, CDR1 is SEHNR and CDR2 FQNEAQ (reference sequence). This CDR3 has 16 residues. CDR3 loop: CASSLAGPTRGNEQFF.

This chain connects TRBV11-2 to TRBJ2-1; absent DNA, TCRdb's TRBD2 call cannot be checked. The CDR3 loop spans 13 amino acids. Per the germline V gene, CDR1 is SGHAT and CDR2 is FQNNGV. The CDR3 here is CASRSLGDNEQFF.

V and J are TRBV25-1 and TRBJ1-5; lacking DNA, the TRBD1 call made by TCRdb goes unchecked. The CDR3 has 19 amino acids. Germline V gives CDR1 MGHDK, CDR2 SYGVNS. CDR3 loop: CASSDDGTGDNGSNQPQHF.

This chain connects TRBV5-8 to TRBJ2-7; as DNA is missing, the TRBD1 call by TCRdb cannot be tested. CDR1 and CDR2 from the germline V gene are SGHTS and YDEGEE. The CDR3 totals 15 residues. The CDR3 loop reads CASSYGQPSSYEQYF.